This T cell receptor (beta chain) was profiled in a study of blood T cells in healthy people across ages. A sample-barcoded 5' primer and a J-beta primer mix were used in a second PCR of roughly 7 to 11 cycles. TCRdb recomputed calls from the 5' RACE reads with MiXCR, one row per CDR3 protein. The data contain 980,000 or so distinct CDR3 sequences, roughly 50% of them singletons. The CDR3 covers 15 residues. Germline CDR1 and CDR2: MNHEY and SVGAGI. V lost 5 bases to trimming and J lost 6 bases; unmatched junction nucleotides: 8. This chain links TRBV6-5 with TRBJ2-7; 12 nucleotides match TRBD1. This clonotype originated in a man in his thirties or forties in good health. The sequenced sample consisted of blood. CDR3 coding DNA: TGTGCCAGCAGTCCTTCGGGACAGGGGGCGCGCGAGCAGTACTTC. Translating gives CASSPSGQGAREQYF.